Presented here are 13 T cell receptor beta chains from one specimen sequenced in a study of cytomegalovirus exposure and HLA in healthy donors. The PCR had 60 Vbeta and 13 Jbeta primers. This table comes from immunoSEQ multiplex PCR, and its TCRdb copy is limited to in-frame clones, with some not included. This table holds around 200,000 clones, 81% found once. Sample: PBMCs. All receptors come from a man aged 50-59 years in good health and CMV-seronegative.

This chain links TRBV28 with TRBJ1-2, with D maybe TRBD1 (6 bases). V shed 5 bases and J shed 7 bases, with 14 bases lying between them. CDR1 is MDHEN, CDR2 SYDVKM, per germline. The CDR3 contains 13 residues. The CDR3 spells CASSPPQGFGYTF. The CDR3 DNA reads TGTGCCAGCAGTCCTCCACAGGGCTTTGGCTACACCTTC.

The chain links TRBV18 to TRBJ2-7, with D tentatively TRBD2 (6 bases). Trimming pared 5 bases from V and 5 bases from J, leaving 22 bases between. From germline, CDR1 is KGHSH and CDR2 LQKENI. This CDR3 comprises 16 residues. For the CDR3, the DNA is TGTGCCAGCTCAACTACCCCGGGACTCGCAAGCCACGAGCAGTACTTC. It translates to CASSTTPGLASHEQYF.

The chain is built from TRBV19 and TRBJ1-1, with D unclear. V was trimmed by 5 bases and J by 2 bases, leaving 9 bases between them. This CDR3 comprises 13 residues. Germline-derived CDR1 and CDR2 are LNHDA and SQIVND (reference sequence). The CDR3 reads CASSLTKNTEAFF. The CDR3 DNA is TGTGCCAGTAGTCTAACCAAAAACACTGAAGCTTTCTTT.

CDR3 bases: TGTGCCAGCAGCAGAGAGGGTGGCCATAGTCAGCCCCAGCATTTT. Its protein product is CASSREGGHSQPQHF. This chain connects TRBV9 to TRBJ1-5; no reliable D call. This CDR3 has 15 residues. V was clipped by 4 bases and J by 6 bases, with 17 bases between them. CDR1 SGDLS and CDR2 YYNGEE come from the germline V gene.

This sequence joins TRBV7-2 and TRBJ1-3; 10 nucleotides align to TRBD1. The CDR3 runs 17 residues. The J segment lost 2 bases and the V segment lost 1 base, leaving 5 bases of the junction unmatched. Looked up from germline, CDR1 is SGHTA and CDR2 is FQGNSA. The CDR3 DNA is TGTGCCAGCAGCTTAGTAGGGACAGGGGCGACTGGAAACACCATATATTTT. Residues: CASSLVGTGATGNTIYF.

This clone was seen once. The V gene is TRBV9, the J gene TRBJ2-7; D may be TRBD2 (5 bases). The germline V gene encodes CDR1 SGDLS and CDR2 YYNGEE. The CDR3 is 15 amino acids. Trimming removed 0 bases at V and 4 bases at J, with 14 bases between. The CDR3 region is CASSVGPTTSYEQYF. Written as DNA, the CDR3 is TGTGCCAGCAGCGTAGGCCCGACTACCTCATACGAGCAGTACTTC.

The chain combines TRBV11-2 with TRBJ1-2; 7 nucleotides match TRBD1. Trimming cost V 5 bases and J 5 bases; bases outside gene matches: 8. Germline assignment: CDR1 SGHAT and CDR2 FQNNGV. CDR3 length equals 14 residues. CDR3 in amino acids: CASSTRQGDYGYTF. The DNA for the CDR3 is TGTGCCAGCAGCACCCGACAGGGCGATTATGGCTACACCTTC.

This clone is a singleton in its sample. This chain links TRBV5-6 with TRBJ1-2; TRBD1 might be the D (6 bases). The germline V gene encodes CDR1 SGHDT and CDR2 YYEEEE. This CDR3 is built from 14 residues. The V and J ends lost 4 bases and 7 bases respectively, with 17 bases between them. Written as DNA, the CDR3 is TGTGCCAGCAGCCCCAGGGGTAGGAGCCCTGGCTACACCTTC. Translating gives CASSPRGRSPGYTF.

V is TRBV10-3 and J is TRBJ1-3; D is perhaps TRBD1 (6 bases). The V end lost 7 bases, the J end lost 4 bases, and 17 bases lay between the germline ends. Per germline, CDR1 ENHRY and CDR2 SYGVKD. CDR3 size: 15 residues. The CDR3 bases are TGTGCCATCACTTTAGGACAGTTCTCGGGAAACACCATATATTTT. Amino acids: CAITLGQFSGNTIYF.

The chain has TRBV5-1 and TRBJ2-5, with 11 positions matching TRBD1. The J call may be mistaken, given a closer DNA end match to TRBJ2-7. Germline V gives CDR1 SGHRS, CDR2 YFSETQ. There are 15 residues in the CDR3. The CDR3 nucleotides read TGCGCCAGCAGCCCTGGGACAGGGGGGGCCTACGAGCAGTACTTC. Protein: CASSPGTGGAYEQYF.

This chain links TRBV7-9 with TRBJ2-7; 10 nucleotides match TRBD1. V trimming: 5 bases; J trimming: 5 bases; junction bases outside the gene matches: 12. The germline CDR1 and CDR2 sequences are SEHNR and FQNEAQ (reference sequence). The CDR3 spans 16 residues. The CDR3: CASSPQSGQGKDEQYF. The CDR3, as DNA: TGTGCCAGCAGCCCTCAGTCGGGACAGGGGAAAGACGAGCAGTACTTC.

For the CDR3, the DNA is TGCGCCAGCAGCGCTACTAGCGCGAGGAGGGGGGAGACCCAGTACTTC. Its protein product is CASSATSARRGETQYF. The chain carries TRBV4-1 and TRBJ2-5; a possible D gene is TRBD2 (7 bases). Germline CDR1 is MGHRA and CDR2 is YSYEKL. Trimming cost V 5 bases and J 5 bases, with 21 bases left between them. The CDR3 contains 16 residues.

This clone has a handful of counts. The genes are TRBV27 and TRBJ1-5; D is unresolved. The V and J ends lost 5 bases and 2 bases respectively, with 13 bases between them. Germline V lookup: CDR1 MNHEY, CDR2 SMNVEV (reference sequence). The CDR3 is made up of 15 amino acids. CDR3 nucleotide sequence: TGTGCCAGCAGTCGGAGGTTTGAAGGCAATCAGCCCCAGCATTTT. This gives the protein CASSRRFEGNQPQHF.